This entry lists 5 T cell receptor beta chains sequenced from one sample in a study of radiotherapy plus CTLA-4 blockade in lung cancer. Only in-frame clones appear in the TCRdb table, and some are missing; sequencing was by immunoSEQ multiplex PCR. The repertoire holds 86,000 or so clones, with 60% to 85% as singletons. The material sequenced was peripheral blood, taken from a patient treated with radiotherapy plus ipilimumab. Receptors originate from a human donor with non-small cell lung cancer who had a partial response to radiotherapy plus ipilimumab. Some clones in this sample may be carry-over from other donors' samples.

The chain uses TRBV7-2 and TRBJ2-3; 8 positions match TRBD2. The CDR3 runs 15 residues. J lost 2 bases, V lost 5 bases, and 6 bases had no gene match. Germline V CDR1 and CDR2: SGHTA, FQGNSA. CDR3 DNA sequence: TGTGCCAGCAGCCGGGGACTAGGGGACACAGATACGCAGTATTTT. It translates to CASSRGLGDTDTQYF.

This chain uses TRBV5-1 with TRBJ2-2; D possibly corresponds to TRBD1 (6 bases). The CDR3 totals 16 residues. Germline assignment: CDR1 SGHRS and CDR2 YFSETQ. V was trimmed by 0 bases and J by 6 bases, leaving 15 bases between them. The CDR3 DNA sequence: TGCGCCAGCAGCTTGGCCCTACAGGGTAGGGCCGGGGAGCTGTTTTTT. It encodes CASSLALQGRAGELFF.

This chain joins TRBV28 and TRBJ2-1, with 9 bases identical to TRBD1. Germline trimming cut 6 bases from V and 5 bases from J; bases unmatched to any gene: 8. CDR1 is MDHEN and CDR2 is SYDVKM in the germline V gene. The length of the CDR3 is 15 residues. The CDR3 region is CASRVPGQGNNEQFF. The CDR3 nucleotides read TGTGCCAGCAGGGTCCCGGGACAGGGTAACAATGAGCAGTTCTTC. Filled out from reference TRBV28 and TRBJ2-1, the complete variable domain reads DVKVTQSSRYLVKRTGEKVFLECVQDMDHENMFWYRQDPGLGLRLIYFSYDVKMKEKGDIPEGYSVSREKKERFSLILESASTNQTSMYLCASRVPGQGNNEQFFGPGTRLTVL.

V is TRBV9 and J is TRBJ2-1, with D possibly being TRBD2 (5 bases). Germline loops: CDR1 SGDLS, CDR2 YYNGEE. V shed 0 bases and J shed 7 bases, with 11 bases lying between them. There are 14 residues in the CDR3. CDR3 protein: CASSVAGRRNEQFF. The CDR3 nucleotides read TGTGCCAGCAGCGTAGCGGGAAGAAGGAATGAGCAGTTCTTC.

The table lists this clone with a few counts. This chain's CDR3 is CASSLGTGIDIQYF. The CDR3 coding sequence is TGTGCCAGCAGCTTAGGGACAGGGATTGACATTCAGTACTTC. The chain recombines TRBV11-1 with TRBJ2-4; 8 bases fit TRBD1. This CDR3 is built from 14 residues. After removal of 1 base from V and 8 bases from J, the junction contained 4 bases not matched to a gene. CDR1 is SGHAT and CDR2 is FQDESV in the germline V gene (reference sequence).